This T cell receptor (beta chain) came from a study of CD8 T cells in Susac syndrome. Whole-study results and caveats: Repertoires of Susac syndrome CD4+ T cells lacked clonal expansion.

Sequencing of TCR beta was undertaken in CD8+ and CD4+ T cells derived from blood. Comments on this clonotype: Its antigen is undetermined.

An input of about 0.45 to 1 ug of RNA was subjected to reverse transcription using random hexamers. Across 54 Vbeta and 13 Jbeta, immunoSEQ multiplex PCR amplified TCR beta CDR3. TCRdb called the immunoSEQ multiplex PCR reads again in MiXCR, with one record for every CDR3 protein. The sample comprises about 120,000 distinct CDR3 sequences, roughly 95% of which are singletons, and roughly 0.13% rests with the top ten. This TCR was recovered from a human donor with Susac syndrome. Sequences were obtained from CD4+ T cells from PBMCs.

CDR3 in amino acids: CSARDIGFQTGEQFF. CDR3 bases: TGCAGTGCTAGAGATATAGGATTCCAGACCGGAGAGCAGTTCTTC. The chain recombines TRBV20-1 with TRBJ2-1; D gene unclear. This CDR3 spans 15 amino acids. V lost 0 bases and J 10 bases, leaving 19 bases between the germline ends. From germline, CDR1 is DFQATT and CDR2 SNEGSKA (reference sequence).